This TCR beta chain was identified in a study of graft-versus-host responses after intestinal transplantation. Clones were read by immunoSEQ multiplex PCR, and TCRdb kept only the in-frame ones, dropping some. The data contain about 97,000 clones, approximately 92% of them singletons. The CDR3 loop spans 13 amino acids. V shed 10 bases and J shed 1 base, with 13 bases lying between them. Germline-derived CDR1 and CDR2 are SGHTA and FQGNSA. The clonotype was recovered from a human patient who received an intestinal transplant, so some T cells may come from the graft donor. The rearrangement joins TRBV7-2 to TRBJ1-2; D possibly corresponds to TRBD1 (5 bases). The sequenced sample was PBMCs, obtained 453 days after intestinal transplant. CDR3 residues: CATRRDFNYGYTF. As DNA, the CDR3 is TGTGCCACCAGAAGGGACTTTAACTATGGCTACACCTTC.